Included here is one T cell receptor (beta chain) sequence, with context. These data are taken from a study of patients and donors after allogeneic stem cell transplantation. V lost 4 bases, J lost 5 bases, and 17 bases stayed unmatched. This CDR3 is 18 amino acids long. Germline V lookup: CDR1 MNHEY, CDR2 SVGAGI. Each CDR3 protein is one row after TCRdb ran MiXCR on the RT-PCR reads. The sample yields 920,000 or so distinct CDR3 sequences, about a sixth seen once. The J gene is TRBJ2-5, the V gene TRBV6-5; TRBD2 matches 9 bases. The specimen sequenced was blood, either unsorted or a sorted T cell fraction (not recorded which). This sequence was found in a human donor who was either an allogeneic HSCT recipient or a stem cell or donor lymphocyte infusion donor (not recorded which). It is not recorded whose cells these are; they may come from a transplant donor. CDR3 DNA sequence: TGTGCCAGCAGTTTCAGCGGGAGGCCACCTCCCGAGGGGGAGACCCAGTACTTC. Amino acids: CASSFSGRPPPEGETQYF.